One and the same sample provided the 23 T cell receptor beta chains below, sequenced in a study of blood T cell repertoires in COVID-19. TCRdb keeps only in-frame clones here, not all; method: immunoSEQ multiplex PCR. The table includes over 40,000 clones, 85% to 95% detected once. The sequencing input was peripheral blood. These receptors came from a woman aged 80 or over with acute or convalescent COVID-19.

The gene calls are TRBV4-3 and TRBJ2-5; the D is unclear. CDR1 LGHNA and CDR2 YSLEER come from the germline V gene. V was pared by 1 base and J by 4 bases, with 10 bases between. The CDR3 runs to 14 residues. CDR3 residues: CASSQALERETQYF. Written as DNA, the CDR3 is TGCGCCAGCAGCCAAGCTCTGGAGAGAGAGACCCAGTACTTC.

The V and J genes are TRBV5-1 and TRBJ2-7; 8 bases align to TRBD2. CDR3 length: 14 residues. CDR1 and CDR2 (germline): SGHRS, YFSETQ. J gave up 2 bases and V 4 bases, and 5 bases lay outside the gene matches. The CDR3 here is CASSPTSAPYEQYF. CDR3 in DNA: TGCGCCAGCAGCCCGACTAGCGCTCCCTACGAGCAGTACTTC. The variable domain in full, with the rest retrieved from reference TRBV5-1 and TRBJ2-7, is KAGVTQTPRYLIKTRGQQVTLSCSPISGHRSVSWYQQTPGQGLQFLFEYFSETQRNKGNFPGRFSGRQFSNSRSEMNVSTLELGDSALYLCASSPTSAPYEQYFGPGTRLTVT.

This clone came up once. CDR3 nucleotide sequence: TGTGCCAGTAGTATAGGTGCAGGGCAACGGCAAAATAGCAATCAGCCCCAGCATTTT. Its protein is CASSIGAGQRQNSNQPQHF. The chain uses TRBV19 and TRBJ1-5, with a possible D match to TRBD1 (5 bases). The V end was cut by 1 base, the J end by 0 bases, with 19 bases between. Germline loops: CDR1 LNHDA, CDR2 SQIVND (reference sequence). This CDR3 comprises 19 residues. Together with reference TRBV19 and TRBJ1-5, the CDR3 gives the full variable domain: DGGITQSPKYLFRKEGQNVTLSCEQNLNHDAMYWYRQDPGQGLRLIYYSQIVNDFQKGDIAEGYSVSREKKESFPLTVTSAQKNPTAFYLCASSIGAGQRQNSNQPQHFGDGTRLSIL.

The chain carries TRBV19 and TRBJ1-1; D perhaps matches TRBD1 (6 bases). CDR3 size: 14 residues. Per germline, CDR1 LNHDA and CDR2 SQIVND (reference sequence). The ends were cut back, 3 bases at V and 6 bases at J, with 14 bases in the middle. The CDR3 loop reads CASSMNRADPEAFF. The CDR3 DNA is TGTGCCAGTAGTATGAACAGGGCCGACCCTGAAGCTTTCTTT. The full variable domain, in which reference TRBV19 and TRBJ1-1 provide the parts outside the CDR3, is DGGITQSPKYLFRKEGQNVTLSCEQNLNHDAMYWYRQDPGQGLRLIYYSQIVNDFQKGDIAEGYSVSREKKESFPLTVTSAQKNPTAFYLCASSMNRADPEAFFGQGTRLTVV.

The chain couples TRBV4-3 to TRBJ2-1, with 10 nucleotides matching TRBD2. The CDR3 consists of 18 residues. Trimming at V came to 0 bases and at J to 7 bases, leaving 12 bases not matched to a gene. In germline, CDR1 is LGHNA, CDR2 YSLEER. The CDR3 here is CASSQDRGLSGRINEQFF. Written as DNA, the CDR3 is TGCGCCAGCAGCCAAGATCGAGGCCTTAGCGGGAGGATTAATGAGCAGTTCTTC.

This rearrangement joins TRBV27 to TRBJ2-1; D is perhaps TRBD1 (5 bases). V lost 6 bases, J lost 0 bases, and 12 bases lay in between. Germline CDR1 reads MNHEY; CDR2 reads SMNVEV (reference sequence). The CDR3 consists of 15 residues. The chain's CDR3 is CASRPTVSSYNEQFF. The CDR3 DNA is TGTGCCAGCAGGCCGACAGTGAGCTCCTACAATGAGCAGTTCTTC.

This clone is a singleton in its sample. The rearrangement uses TRBV25-1 and TRBJ1-1; TRBD1 matches at 8 bases. Germline trimming cut 4 bases from V and 0 bases from J; bases unmatched to any gene: 1. Germline V gene sequence: CDR1 MGHDK, CDR2 SYGVNS. This CDR3 is built from 14 residues. CDR3 sequence: CASSARGLNTEAFF. In DNA, the CDR3 is TGTGCCAGCAGTGCCAGGGGGCTGAACACTGAAGCTTTCTTT. Based on the CDR3 plus reference TRBV25-1 and TRBJ1-1, the full variable domain is EADIYQTPRYLVIGTGKKITLECSQTMGHDKMYWYQQDPGMELHLIHYSYGVNSTEKGDLSSESTVSRIRTEHFPLTLESARPSHTSQYLCASSARGLNTEAFFGQGTRLTVV.

V usage is TRBV19 and J usage is TRBJ2-5, with TRBD2 as a possible D gene (6 bases). The CDR3 is made up of 14 amino acids. Trimming took off 1 base at V and 6 bases at J, with 12 bases between the two ends. Looked up from germline, CDR1 is LNHDA and CDR2 is SQIVND (reference sequence). The CDR3, as DNA: TGTGCCAGTAGTATAGGCGGGACGGCCAAGACCCAGTACTTC. Amino acid sequence: CASSIGGTAKTQYF. The full variable domain, its missing parts supplied by reference TRBV19 and TRBJ2-5, is DGGITQSPKYLFRKEGQNVTLSCEQNLNHDAMYWYRQDPGQGLRLIYYSQIVNDFQKGDIAEGYSVSREKKESFPLTVTSAQKNPTAFYLCASSIGGTAKTQYFGPGTRLLVL.

The chain uses TRBV5-1 and TRBJ2-7; 7 nucleotides match TRBD2. V gave up 0 bases and J gave up 1 base; unmatched junction bases: 7. Germline loops: CDR1 SGHRS, CDR2 YFSETQ. The CDR3 is 16 amino acids. CDR3: CASSLDGGAGSYEQYF. CDR3 sequence (DNA): TGCGCCAGCAGCTTGGATGGTGGAGCGGGGTCCTACGAGCAGTACTTC.

This chain connects TRBV21-1 to TRBJ1-1. TRBV21-1 is assigned pseudogene status. CDR3 length: 16 residues. CDR3 in amino acids: CASTNSGGARNTEAFF. DNA for the CDR3: TGTGCCAGCACCAATTCGGGGGGGGCGCGGAACACTGAAGCTTTCTTT.

The chain combines TRBV7-3 with TRBJ2-2; maybe TRBD1 (5 bases). Deletions cut 3 bases from V and 4 bases from J, with 12 bases between. CDR1 and CDR2 from the germline V gene are SGHTA and FQGTGA. The CDR3 is 15 residues long. The CDR3 DNA reads TGTGCCAGCAGCTTTTTCGGACAACGCACCGGGGAGCTGTTTTTT. Protein product: CASSFFGQRTGELFF. The whole variable domain, remainder taken from reference TRBV7-3 and TRBJ2-2, is GAGVSQTPSNKVTEKGKYVELRCDPISGHTALYWYRQSLGQGPEFLIYFQGTGAADDSGLPNDRFFAVRPEGSVSTLKIQRTERGDSAVYLCASSFFGQRTGELFFGEGSRLTVL.

The chain couples TRBV2 to TRBJ2-1; 12 nucleotides match TRBD2. The CDR3 contains 15 residues. Trimming at V came to 5 bases and at J to 7 bases, leaving 6 bases not matched to a gene. From germline, CDR1 is SNHLY and CDR2 FYNNEI. This CDR3 is CASSPRTSGMNEQFF. The CDR3 DNA follows: TGTGCCAGCAGTCCTCGGACTAGCGGGATGAATGAGCAGTTCTTC. Full variable domain (missing parts from reference TRBV2 and TRBJ2-1): EPEVTQTPSHQVTQMGQEVILRCVPISNHLYFYWYRQILGQKVEFLVSFYNNEISEKSEIFDDQFSVERPDGSNFTLKIRSTKLEDSAMYFCASSPRTSGMNEQFFGPGTRLTVL.

The sample holds one count of this clone. The rearrangement links TRBV7-2 to TRBJ1-5, with TRBD1 as a possible D gene (5 bases). The CDR3 is 16 amino acids. Looked up from germline, CDR1 is SGHTA and CDR2 is FQGNSA. Trimming removed 2 bases at V and 4 bases at J, with 15 bases between. The CDR3 protein is CASSLSLGGINQPQHF. For the CDR3, the DNA is TGTGCCAGCAGCTTAAGTCTTGGGGGGATTAATCAGCCCCAGCATTTT.

The CDR3 reads CATPGSGAQETQYF. The CDR3 DNA sequence: TGTGCCACCCCGGGGAGCGGGGCCCAAGAGACCCAGTACTTC. The chain employs TRBV6-4 and TRBJ2-5, with 7 bases identical to TRBD2. Germline CDR1 is MRHNA and CDR2 is SNTAGT. V was clipped by 10 bases and J by 1 base; unmatched bases: 9. The CDR3 totals 14 residues.

As concerns this clone: Within the sample, other DNA sequences also encode this same CDR3. The genes are TRBV19 and TRBJ2-1; 7 nucleotides match TRBD1. J lost 3 bases, V lost 4 bases, and 3 bases had no gene match. CDR1 and CDR2 (germline): LNHDA, SQIVND (reference sequence). The CDR3 has 14 residues. The CDR3 reads CASSRGQSYNEQFF. The CDR3 bases are TGTGCCAGTAGTAGGGGACAGAGCTACAATGAGCAGTTCTTC.

This clone was observed a few times. J is TRBJ1-3 and V is TRBV6-1; D uncertain. V was clipped by 3 bases and J by 6 bases, with 9 bases between them. Germline assignment: CDR1 MNHNS and CDR2 SASEGT. The CDR3 loop spans 13 amino acids. As DNA, the CDR3 is TGTGCCAGCAGTGAGTTGAGGCAAAACACCATATATTTT. This codes for CASSELRQNTIYF.

The chain carries TRBV25-1 and TRBJ2-7, with 7 bases identical to TRBD1. With V trimmed by 2 bases and J by 2 bases, 6 bases remained unmatched. CDR1 and CDR2 (germline): MGHDK, SYGVNS. The CDR3 consists of 15 residues. The CDR3 coding sequence is TGTGCCAGCAGTGAACCGGGACAGATCACCTACGAGCAGTACTTC. Its protein product is CASSEPGQITYEQYF.

This clone was detected only once. V usage is TRBV19 and J usage is TRBJ1-6; no firm D call. Germline lookup yields CDR1 LNHDA and CDR2 SQIVND (reference sequence). The CDR3 contains 14 residues. Trimming removed 8 bases at V and 5 bases at J, with 13 bases between. The CDR3 nucleotides are TGTGCCAGTTCGCCCAGGACTGATAATTCACCCCTCCACTTT. This codes for CASSPRTDNSPLHF.

The rearrangement uses TRBV9 and TRBJ2-1; TRBD2 matches 8 bases. The CDR3 extends over 17 amino acids. Trimming removed 4 bases from V and 5 bases from J; junction bases left unmatched: 14. Germline V lookup: CDR1 SGDLS, CDR2 YYNGEE. In DNA, the CDR3 is TGTGCCAGCAGCCCCTGGCGGGAGGCAACTTTCCACAATGAGCAGTTCTTC. Its protein product is CASSPWREATFHNEQFF.

The chain recombines TRBV14 with TRBJ2-2; tentative D call: TRBD2 (6 bases). V lost 5 bases to trimming and J lost 7 bases, with 11 bases between them. The CDR3 has 13 amino acids. The germline V gene has CDR1 SGHDN and CDR2 FVKESK. The CDR3 loop reads CASSKSGRGELFF. The CDR3, as DNA: TGTGCCAGCAGCAAAAGCGGGCGCGGGGAGCTGTTTTTT.

The chain employs TRBV7-2 and TRBJ2-1; no clear D. V gave up 6 bases and J gave up 0 bases, with 24 bases separating them. The CDR3 length is 19 residues. Germline V lookup: CDR1 SGHTA, CDR2 FQGNSA. CDR3 DNA: TGTGCCAGCAGTTTTGGGCCGCCAGTTCCTCGAAGCTCCTACAATGAGCAGTTCTTC. Translating it yields CASSFGPPVPRSSYNEQFF.

CDR3 region: CASSLSAGDGDTQYF. In nucleotides, the CDR3 is TGTGCCAGCAGCCTATCAGCGGGAGATGGAGATACGCAGTATTTT. V usage is TRBV5-6 and J usage is TRBJ2-3, with 8 bases that match TRBD2. V trimming: 4 bases; J trimming: 5 bases; junction bases outside the gene matches: 9. CDR3 length equals 15 residues. The germline CDR1 and CDR2 sequences are SGHDT and YYEEEE. Based on the CDR3 plus reference TRBV5-6 and TRBJ2-3, the full variable domain is DAGVTQSPTHLIKTRGQQVTLRCSPKSGHDTVSWYQQALGQGPQFIFQYYEEEERQRGNFPDRFSGHQFPNYSSELNVNALLLGDSALYLCASSLSAGDGDTQYFGPGTRLTVL.

The chain joins TRBV10-3 to TRBJ1-6; 7 nucleotides align to TRBD1. The CDR3 has 14 amino acids. CDR1 and CDR2 (germline): ENHRY, SYGVKD. V lost 11 bases, J lost 2 bases, and 6 bases stayed unmatched. CDR3 nucleotide sequence: TGTGCCGTACAACAGGGGCCCTATAATTCACCCCTCCACTTT. As protein: CAVQQGPYNSPLHF.